The clone carrying this T cell receptor beta chain was seen many times. The time point is: longitudinal time-point 2. Sequencing runs each yielded over 180 million TCR-beta sequences from 15-18 subjects. TCRdb recomputed calls from the 5' RACE reads with MiXCR, one row per CDR3 protein. The data hold 81,000 or so distinct CDR3 sequences, with around 13% observed a single time. This specimen comes from a study of neurological immune-mediated disorders. The source of this sequence is a female donor with HTLV-1-associated myelopathy (HAM/TSP). The sample comprised PBMCs.

In DNA, the CDR3 is TGTGCCAGCAGCTCCCGGGACAGAGACACCGGGGAGCTGTTTTTT. Protein product: CASSSRDRDTGELFF. The rearrangement uses TRBV7-9 and TRBJ2-2, with 7 bases identical to TRBD1. The CDR3 is made up of 15 amino acids. In germline, CDR1 is SEHNR, CDR2 FQNEAQ (reference sequence). V gave up 4 bases and J gave up 3 bases; unmatched junction bases: 5.